Below are 8 T cell receptor beta chains sequenced from a single sample in a study of blood T cell repertoires in COVID-19. TCRdb's copy holds only in-frame clones and misses some; the assay was immunoSEQ multiplex PCR. The repertoire includes a few hundred thousand clones, 80% to 90% of them detected once, and approximately 10% sits in the top ten. Sample: PBMCs or T cells enriched from blood (not recorded which). These receptors originate from a woman in her 50s who had recovered from COVID-19.

The chain employs TRBV4-3 and TRBJ1-3, with D perhaps TRBD1 (6 bases). The germline gives CDR1 LGHNA, CDR2 YSLEER. The CDR3 contains 16 residues. V gave up 0 bases and J gave up 0 bases, with 9 bases separating them. The CDR3 here is CASSQDDRSSGNTIYF. The DNA of the CDR3 is TGCGCCAGCAGCCAAGACGACAGGAGCTCTGGAAACACCATATATTTT.

This chain links TRBV14 with TRBJ2-1, with D perhaps TRBD1 (6 bases). This CDR3 spans 15 amino acids. The germline V and J ends were trimmed by 6 bases and 8 bases, with 20 bases remaining between them. In germline, CDR1 is SGHDN, CDR2 FVKESK. As DNA, the CDR3 is TGTGCCAGCAGTCTCGGACAGTCCTTAGTGGATGAGCAGTTCTTC. Protein: CASSLGQSLVDEQFF.

The gene calls are TRBV7-8 and TRBJ1-5; D uncertain. V gave up 3 bases and J gave up 0 bases, with 30 bases separating them. The CDR3 loop spans 22 amino acids. Germline V lookup: CDR1 SGHVS, CDR2 FQNEAQ. The CDR3 sequence: CASSFGVPTGRLGNYSNQPQHF. The CDR3, as DNA: TGTGCCAGCAGCTTCGGGGTACCGACCGGGCGACTGGGCAACTATAGCAATCAGCCCCAGCATTTT.

The V and J genes are TRBV6-1 and TRBJ1-2; D gene unclear. Germline V gene lookup returns CDR1 MNHNS and CDR2 SASEGT. V was pared by 3 bases and J by 7 bases, with 21 bases between. This CDR3 has 16 amino acids. CDR3 region: CASSDSHQYSLGGYTF. The CDR3, as DNA: TGTGCCAGCAGTGATAGTCATCAGTACTCTCTAGGTGGCTACACCTTC.

The chain combines TRBV15 with TRBJ2-1; no reliable D call. The length of the CDR3 is 11 residues. Trimming removed 4 bases from V and 12 bases from J, with 10 bases in between. The V gene's germline CDR1 is LNHNV and CDR2 YYDKDF (reference sequence). The CDR3 nucleotides read TGTGCCACCAGCAATCGAAGGAGGCAGTTCTTC. It codes for CATSNRRRQFF.

The V and J genes are TRBV7-2 and TRBJ2-5; 12 bases map to TRBD2. Looked up from germline, CDR1 is SGHTA and CDR2 is FQGNSA. The trim removed 5 bases at V and 3 bases at J, leaving 7 bases unmatched. This CDR3 is built from 16 residues. This CDR3 is CASSETSGGQKETQYF. Here the CDR3 DNA reads TGTGCCAGCAGCGAGACTAGCGGGGGCCAAAAAGAGACCCAGTACTTC.

J is TRBJ1-5 and V is TRBV19; unclear D gene. CDR1 and CDR2 from the germline V gene are LNHDA and SQIVND (reference sequence). The CDR3 is 16 amino acids. Trimming took off 6 bases at V and 0 bases at J, with 15 bases between the two ends. The CDR3 reads CASSNLVSASNQPQHF. CDR3 DNA: TGTGCCAGTAGCAATCTTGTGAGTGCTAGCAATCAGCCCCAGCATTTT.

This chain connects TRBV6-4 to TRBJ1-1; D is perhaps TRBD1 (6 bases). The germline V and J ends were trimmed by 5 bases and 3 bases, with 13 bases remaining between them. Germline V gives CDR1 MRHNA, CDR2 SNTAGT. CDR3 length: 14 residues. The CDR3 DNA is TGTGCCAGCAGTCAACGACCAGGGGACACTGAAGCTTTCTTT. Its protein is CASSQRPGDTEAFF.